A selection of T cell receptor beta chains follows, all from one sample in a study of beta chain features in type 1 diabetes. Only in-frame clones appear in the TCRdb table, and some are missing; sequencing was by immunoSEQ multiplex PCR. This sample yields around 400,000 clones, of which over 12% are seen a single time; about 0.02% belongs to the top ten. Sequencing was carried out using naive CD4+ T cells from blood. Every receptor here comes from a young woman in good health. CDR3s include the opening cysteine and the closing phenylalanine or tryptophan. D genes are given only for firm matches. Clone size is stated in some rows and not others, as once, few, many or a class when expanded.

j_call: TRBJ1-3
clone_size: few
v_call: TRBV27
d_call: TRBD1
cdr3_nt: TGTGCCAGCAGCCCTACCGGGACAGGTTTGGGAAACACCATATATTTT
cdr3_aa: CASSPTGTGLGNTIYF

j_call: TRBJ2-7
clone_size: few
v_call: TRBV29-1
d_call: TRBD2
cdr3_nt: TGCAGCGTTGGACTTCGGGGAGGGAAGTACGAGCAGTACTTC
cdr3_aa: CSVGLRGGKYEQYF

j_call: TRBJ2-1
clone_size: .
v_call: TRBV4-2
d_call: TRBD2
cdr3_nt: TGTGCCAGCAGCCGAAACGACGTCGGCGGGAGTTTATACAATGAGCAGTTCTTC
cdr3_aa: CASSRNDVGGSLYNEQFF

j_call: TRBJ2-5
clone_size: .
v_call: TRBV20-1
d_call: .
cdr3_nt: TGCAGTGCTAGCGAAGAGACCCAGTACTTC
cdr3_aa: CSASEETQYF

j_call: TRBJ1-1
clone_size: few
v_call: TRBV29-1
d_call: .
cdr3_nt: TGCAGCGTTTTAGATACGAACACTGAAGCTTTCTTT
cdr3_aa: CSVLDTNTEAFF

j_call: TRBJ2-7
clone_size: few
v_call: TRBV7-7
d_call: TRBD1
cdr3_nt: TGTGCTAGCAGCCCACGACAGGGTAGCGAGCAGTACTTC
cdr3_aa: CASSPRQGSEQYF

j_call: TRBJ2-3
clone_size: .
v_call: TRBV4-1
d_call: .
cdr3_nt: TGCGCCAGCAGCCGGGGAGACGCAGATACGCAGTATTTT
cdr3_aa: CASSRGDADTQYF

j_call: TRBJ1-1
clone_size: .
v_call: TRBV5-4
d_call: TRBD1
cdr3_nt: TGTGCCAGCAGCCGACAGGGGAGGAACACTGAAGCTTTCTTT
cdr3_aa: CASSRQGRNTEAFF

j_call: TRBJ2-7
clone_size: .
v_call: TRBV2
d_call: .
cdr3_nt: TGTGCCAGCAGTGGGGCGGGGCGAGAGCAGTACTTC
cdr3_aa: CASSGAGREQYF

j_call: TRBJ1-5
clone_size: few
v_call: TRBV20-1
d_call: .
cdr3_nt: TGCAGTGCTAGCGGTCAGCCCCAGCATTTT
cdr3_aa: CSASGQPQHF

j_call: TRBJ2-6
clone_size: .
v_call: TRBV11-2
d_call: TRBD2
cdr3_nt: TGTGCCAGCAGACACTTAGCGGGAGGGTTCCCCGGGGCCAACGTCCTGACTTTC
cdr3_aa: CASRHLAGGFPGANVLTF

j_call: TRBJ2-5
clone_size: few
v_call: TRBV19
d_call: .
cdr3_nt: TGTGCCAGTAGTATTTCCAGGGATGGGACCCAGTACTTC
cdr3_aa: CASSISRDGTQYF

j_call: TRBJ2-2
clone_size: few
v_call: TRBV14
d_call: TRBD2
cdr3_nt: TGTGCCAGCAGCCAAGCGGGAGGTATACTCGGGGAGCTGTTTTTT
cdr3_aa: CASSQAGGILGELFF

j_call: TRBJ2-3
clone_size: few
v_call: TRBV28
d_call: .
cdr3_nt: TGTGCCAGCAGGTCAGACTTTAGCACAGATACGCAGTATTTT
cdr3_aa: CASRSDFSTDTQYF

j_call: TRBJ2-7
clone_size: .
v_call: TRBV5-1
d_call: .
cdr3_nt: TGCGCCAGCAGCTTGGAGCCCAGGGCTACCTCCTACGAGCAGTACTTC
cdr3_aa: CASSLEPRATSYEQYF

j_call: TRBJ1-2
clone_size: .
v_call: TRBV28
d_call: TRBD1
cdr3_nt: TGTGCCAGCAGCCCGGACAGGGGCTACACCTTC
cdr3_aa: CASSPDRGYTF

j_call: TRBJ2-1
clone_size: few
v_call: TRBV7-9
d_call: TRBD1
cdr3_nt: TGTGCCAGCAGCTTAGGTCGGACAGGGGGCTATGAGCAGTTCTTC
cdr3_aa: CASSLGRTGGYEQFF

j_call: TRBJ2-7
clone_size: few
v_call: TRBV30
d_call: .
cdr3_nt: TGTGCCTGGAGTATCGTCGGTTACGAGCAGTACTTC
cdr3_aa: CAWSIVGYEQYF

j_call: TRBJ2-3
clone_size: .
v_call: TRBV5-1
d_call: .
cdr3_nt: TGCGCCAGCAGCTTCTCGACAGGACGCACAGATACGCAGTATTTT
cdr3_aa: CASSFSTGRTDTQYF

j_call: TRBJ2-1
clone_size: .
v_call: TRBV29-1
d_call: TRBD2
cdr3_nt: TGCAGCGTTTCTCGCGGGCTAGCGGGAGGGCTATTTCGGTCCAATGAGCAGTTCTTC
cdr3_aa: CSVSRGLAGGLFRSNEQFF

j_call: TRBJ1-2
clone_size: .
v_call: TRBV5-1
d_call: .
cdr3_nt: TGCGCCAGCATGACCGGCTCGGCGGATGGCTACACCTTC
cdr3_aa: CASMTGSADGYTF

j_call: TRBJ2-7
clone_size: .
v_call: TRBV30
d_call: .
cdr3_nt: TGTGCCTGGAGTGTTGGCGGCTTATCCTACGAGCAGTACTTC
cdr3_aa: CAWSVGGLSYEQYF

j_call: TRBJ2-3
clone_size: .
v_call: TRBV5-1
d_call: TRBD2
cdr3_nt: TGCGCCAGCAGCTTGGTGGGACTAGTCACAGATACGCAGTATTTT
cdr3_aa: CASSLVGLVTDTQYF

j_call: TRBJ2-5
clone_size: .
v_call: TRBV7-3
d_call: TRBD2
cdr3_nt: TGTGCCAGCAGCGTGGGACTAGCGGAGAAAGAGACCCAGTACTTC
cdr3_aa: CASSVGLAEKETQYF

j_call: TRBJ2-1
clone_size: few
v_call: TRBV2
d_call: TRBD2
cdr3_nt: TGTGCCAGCAGTCCGGGACTAGCGGGCGGCTCCTACAATGAGCAGTTCTTC
cdr3_aa: CASSPGLAGGSYNEQFF

j_call: TRBJ2-3
clone_size: .
v_call: TRBV18
d_call: TRBD2
cdr3_nt: TGTGCCAGCTCACCTGCGGGGGGTCCAGATACGCAGTATTTT
cdr3_aa: CASSPAGGPDTQYF

j_call: TRBJ2-1
clone_size: .
v_call: TRBV19
d_call: .
cdr3_nt: TGTGCCAGTAGTATGGCGGACAGCTCCTACAATGAGCAGTTCTTC
cdr3_aa: CASSMADSSYNEQFF

j_call: TRBJ2-1
clone_size: .
v_call: TRBV4-3
d_call: .
cdr3_nt: TGCGCCAGCAGCCAACCGGGACTCCCGCTGAGTGAGCAGTTCTTC
cdr3_aa: CASSQPGLPLSEQFF

j_call: TRBJ2-7
clone_size: few
v_call: TRBV30
d_call: .
cdr3_nt: TGTGCCTGCCGCGGGACGGCGGTTGGGCAGTACTTC
cdr3_aa: CACRGTAVGQYF

j_call: TRBJ1-1
clone_size: .
v_call: TRBV7-2
d_call: TRBD1
cdr3_nt: TGTGCCAGCAGCTCAAAAAGACAGGGGAACACTGAAGCTTTCTTT
cdr3_aa: CASSSKRQGNTEAFF

j_call: TRBJ2-3
clone_size: .
v_call: TRBV30
d_call: TRBD2
cdr3_nt: TGTGCCTGGAGTCGAGCGGGAGGTAGCACAGATACGCAGTATTTT
cdr3_aa: CAWSRAGGSTDTQYF

j_call: TRBJ1-5
clone_size: .
v_call: TRBV7-3
d_call: TRBD1
cdr3_nt: TGTGCCAGCAGCTTACGAGGGGGCGAGCAGCCCCAGCATTTT
cdr3_aa: CASSLRGGEQPQHF

j_call: TRBJ1-1
clone_size: .
v_call: TRBV5-1
d_call: TRBD1
cdr3_nt: TGCGCCAGCAGCCCGCCGGGACAGGGCACTGAAGCTTTCTTT
cdr3_aa: CASSPPGQGTEAFF

j_call: TRBJ2-5
clone_size: .
v_call: TRBV18
d_call: TRBD1
cdr3_nt: TGTGCCAGCTCTCTCGGACAGGGGGCAGATGAGACCCAGTACTTC
cdr3_aa: CASSLGQGADETQYF

j_call: TRBJ2-3
clone_size: .
v_call: TRBV5-6
d_call: .
cdr3_nt: TGTGCCAGCAGCTCTATGAGAAATACGCAGTATTTT
cdr3_aa: CASSSMRNTQYF

j_call: TRBJ2-3
clone_size: few
v_call: TRBV27
d_call: TRBD2
cdr3_nt: TGTGCCAGCAGTGCGAATAGCGGGAGGGATACGCAGTATTTT
cdr3_aa: CASSANSGRDTQYF

j_call: TRBJ1-3
clone_size: .
v_call: TRBV30
d_call: .
cdr3_nt: TGTGCCTGGAGTGTACACAGAAACTCTGGAAACACCATATATTTT
cdr3_aa: CAWSVHRNSGNTIYF